Listed here are 21 T cell receptor beta chains from one sample, sequenced in a study of cytomegalovirus exposure and HLA in healthy donors. It was with 60 Vbeta and 13 Jbeta primers that the PCR ran. Profiled with immunoSEQ multiplex PCR; TCRdb holds only in-frame clones, not every one. The sample lists over 150,000 clones, 70% to 90% occurring once. The sample was PBMCs. The receptors come from a man in his thirties or forties in good health and CMV-seropositive.

The J gene is TRBJ2-3, the V gene TRBV4-3, with D possibly matching TRBD2 (6 bases). Germline loops: CDR1 LGHNA, CDR2 YSLEER. This CDR3 is 15 amino acids long. V lost 1 base, J lost 5 bases, and 13 bases lay in between. The CDR3 loop reads CASSQGLEGGDTQYF. CDR3 sequence (DNA): TGCGCCAGCAGCCAAGGCCTAGAGGGAGGAGATACGCAGTATTTT.

This clone was seen a few times. The chain links TRBV6-5 to TRBJ1-2; tentative D call: TRBD1 (5 bases). Germline values: CDR1 MNHEY, CDR2 SVGAGI. Trimming took off 4 bases at V and 3 bases at J, with 9 bases between the two ends. The CDR3 consists of 13 residues. CDR3: CASSLARDYGYTF. The DNA for the CDR3 is TGTGCCAGCAGTTTAGCCAGGGACTATGGCTACACCTTC.

The J gene is TRBJ2-1, the V gene TRBV7-8, with 8 bases lining up with TRBD2. The CDR3 extends over 16 amino acids. Per germline, CDR1 SGHVS and CDR2 FQNEAQ. J was trimmed by 3 bases and V by 4 bases; bases with no gene match: 8. The CDR3 loop reads CASSSGLARGYNEQFF. For the CDR3, the DNA is TGTGCCAGCAGCTCAGGACTAGCTCGGGGCTACAATGAGCAGTTCTTC. Full variable domain (outside the CDR3, taken from reference TRBV7-8 and TRBJ2-1): GAGVSQSPRYKVAKRGQDVALRCDPISGHVSLFWYQQALGQGPEFLTYFQNEAQLDKSGLPSDRFFAERPEGSVSTLKIQRTQQEDSAVYLCASSSGLARGYNEQFFGPGTRLTVL.

J is TRBJ2-5 and V is TRBV11-3; the D gene is possibly TRBD2 (6 bases). The V end lost 1 base, the J end lost 4 bases, and 13 bases lay between the germline ends. The CDR3 runs 15 residues. Germline CDR1 is SGHNT and CDR2 is YENEEA. Written as DNA, the CDR3 is TGTGCCAGCAGCTTAGCCGGGGGAGAGGTAGAGACCCAGTACTTC. It is translated as CASSLAGGEVETQYF.

The gene calls are TRBV27 and TRBJ2-1; no clear D. With 3 bases removed from V and 10 bases from J, the gap between germline ends came to 13 bases. The germline V gene has CDR1 MNHEY and CDR2 SMNVEV (reference sequence). The CDR3 sequence is 13 residues long. CDR3 amino acids: CASSFPSAKEQFF. As DNA, the CDR3 is TGTGCCAGCAGTTTTCCCAGCGCCAAAGAGCAGTTCTTC.

This clone has more than one count but fewer than ten. The chain carries TRBV27 and TRBJ2-6, with a weak D call TRBD1 (6 bases). Germline CDR1 MNHEY, CDR2 SMNVEV (reference sequence). Trimming cost V 3 bases and J 0 bases, with 18 bases left between them. The CDR3 runs 19 residues. CDR3 bases: TGTGCCAGCAGTTTTAAAGGAACAGGGACAAGCTCTGGGGCCAACGTCCTGACTTTC. This translates into CASSFKGTGTSSGANVLTF.

The rearrangement joins TRBV7-3 to TRBJ2-1; TRBD2 matches 7 bases. V shed 3 bases, J shed 5 bases, and the junction held 4 bases outside the gene matches. The CDR3 totals 14 residues. Germline loops: CDR1 SGHTA, CDR2 FQGTGA. The CDR3 nucleotides are TGTGCCAGCAGCTTGGGGGGGACCCACAATGAGCAGTTCTTC. This encodes CASSLGGTHNEQFF.

The CDR3 nucleotides read TGTGCCAGCTCACCTATTAGCGGGAGTACAGATACGCAGTATTTT. Translating it yields CASSPISGSTDTQYF. This sequence joins TRBV18 and TRBJ2-3; the match to TRBD2 covers 9 bases. The CDR3 covers 15 residues. Germline-derived CDR1 and CDR2 are KGHSH and LQKENI. V was pared by 3 bases and J by 3 bases, with 4 bases of the junction left unmatched.

In its sample, this clone was seen once. The gene calls are TRBV9 and TRBJ2-2; a possible D gene is TRBD1 (6 bases). The germline gives CDR1 SGDLS, CDR2 YYNGEE. There are 15 residues in the CDR3. With 2 bases removed from V and 4 bases from J, the gap between germline ends came to 12 bases. CDR3: CASSVRGRVTGELFF. For the CDR3, the DNA is TGTGCCAGCAGCGTCAGGGGAAGGGTCACCGGGGAGCTGTTTTTT.

This clone was picked up a small number of times. The rearrangement uses TRBV2 and TRBJ1-1; tentative D call: TRBD1 (5 bases). V was trimmed by 6 bases and J by 0 bases, leaving 8 bases between them. CDR1 is SNHLY, CDR2 FYNNEI, per germline. CDR3 length equals 13 residues. In DNA form, the CDR3 reads TGTGCCAGCAGGGGGGGGATGAACACTGAAGCTTTCTTT. Translated, it gives CASRGGMNTEAFF.

V usage is TRBV11-2 and J usage is TRBJ1-1; TRBD1 might be the D (5 bases). Germline V gene lookup returns CDR1 SGHAT and CDR2 FQNNGV. V was pared by 0 bases and J by 0 bases, with 8 bases between. This CDR3 is built from 15 residues. The DNA for the CDR3 is TGTGCCAGCAGCTTAGATCAGGGAATGAACACTGAAGCTTTCTTT. The encoded protein is CASSLDQGMNTEAFF.

The chain combines TRBV11-3 with TRBJ2-2, with a weak D call TRBD2 (5 bases). V was trimmed by 2 bases and J by 3 bases, leaving 10 bases between them. CDR3 length equals 15 residues. CDR1 and CDR2 (germline): SGHNT, YENEEA. The CDR3 loop is CASSLNVGDTGELFF. The CDR3 DNA reads TGTGCCAGCAGCTTAAATGTGGGAGACACCGGGGAGCTGTTTTTT.

The rearrangement joins TRBV5-6 to TRBJ2-3, with D hard to call. CDR1 is SGHDT, CDR2 YYEEEE, per germline. V was trimmed by 0 bases and J by 0 bases, leaving 8 bases between them. The CDR3 spans 15 residues. CDR3 residues: CASSLAWASTDTQYF. DNA of the CDR3: TGTGCCAGCAGCTTGGCCTGGGCTAGCACAGATACGCAGTATTTT.

This rearrangement joins TRBV5-1 to TRBJ2-1; D not resolved. The CDR3 consists of 14 residues. In germline, CDR1 is SGHRS, CDR2 YFSETQ. The V end lost 4 bases, the J end lost 7 bases, and 15 bases lay between the germline ends. CDR3 bases: TGCGCCAGCAGCCTAGAGGCTTCCACAAATGAGCAGTTCTTC. Amino acids: CASSLEASTNEQFF.

The chain carries TRBV4-1 and TRBJ2-7; 8 nucleotides match TRBD1. Germline lookup yields CDR1 MGHRA and CDR2 YSYEKL. The length of the CDR3 is 10 residues. CDR3 sequence reads: CASSQATGGV. CDR3 nucleotides: TGCGCCAGCAGCCAGGCCACAGGGGGCGTC.

The genes are TRBV19 and TRBJ1-5; no definite D call. Between the trimmed V and J ends, which lost 7 bases and 2 bases, there was a span of 15 bases. This CDR3 is 15 amino acids long. CDR1 is LNHDA, CDR2 SQIVND, per germline (reference sequence). CDR3 protein: CASTPGERGNQPQHF. The CDR3 region has the DNA TGTGCCAGTACCCCCGGGGAAAGGGGCAATCAGCCCCAGCATTTT.

This rearrangement joins TRBV25-1 to TRBJ2-5; maybe TRBD2 (5 bases). This CDR3 has 15 residues. Germline loops: CDR1 MGHDK, CDR2 SYGVNS. V was shortened by 2 bases and J by 4 bases, with 14 bases between the two germline ends. The CDR3 DNA reads TGTGCCAGCAGTGAACCTGTTCACGGAGGAGAGACCCAGTACTTC. Translation: CASSEPVHGGETQYF.

The chain employs TRBV9 and TRBJ1-2; a weak D match, TRBD1 (6 bases). The V end was cut by 2 bases, the J end by 2 bases, with 10 bases between. There are 14 residues in the CDR3. Germline assignment: CDR1 SGDLS and CDR2 YYNGEE. CDR3 sequence reads: CASSVRDNNYGYTF. CDR3 in DNA: TGTGCCAGCAGCGTCCGGGACAACAACTATGGCTACACCTTC.

About this clone itself: At one boundary the junction diverges from the germline segment, which might be a read error. The chain carries TRBV7-9 and TRBJ2-1; 13 nucleotides align to TRBD2. The CDR3 is 15 amino acids. The V gene's germline CDR1 is SEHNR and CDR2 FQNEAQ (reference sequence). CDR3 residues: CSSSRTSGSRDEQFF. CDR3 sequence (DNA): TGTTCCAGCAGCCGGACTAGCGGGAGTCGGGATGAGCAGTTCTTC.

As regards this clone: One end of the junction varies from germline; a read error may be responsible. The V and J genes are TRBV7-9 and TRBJ2-2; D not resolved. Germline assignment: CDR1 SEHNR and CDR2 FQNEAQ (reference sequence). This CDR3 spans 17 amino acids. The CDR3 reads CSSSLVVYNANTGELFF. The CDR3 DNA reads as TGTTCCAGCAGCTTAGTGGTGTACAACGCGAACACCGGGGAGCTGTTTTTT.

This clone has a handful of counts. The chain is built from TRBV5-6 and TRBJ1-5; a possible D gene is TRBD1 (5 bases). V was cut by 0 bases and J by 6 bases, with 13 bases left in between. The germline CDR1 and CDR2 sequences are SGHDT and YYEEEE. This CDR3 is 15 amino acids long. The CDR3 region is CASSLAARVSQPQHF. The DNA for the CDR3 is TGTGCCAGCAGCTTGGCAGCCAGGGTGAGTCAGCCCCAGCATTTT.